This T cell receptor (beta chain) was sequenced in a study of shared clonotypes between healthy human individuals. Profiled with immunoSEQ multiplex PCR; TCRdb holds only in-frame clones, not every one. The sample records roughly 2,500,000 clones, approximately 93% being singletons. The sequenced material came from naive CD4+ T cells from PBMCs. Subset noted: CD45RA+ positively selected. This clonotype was sampled from a man aged 18-30 years in good health. Some clones in this sample may be carry-over from other donors' samples.

The DNA for the CDR3 is TGTGCCAGCCAGGTCGAAGGGCCTTCAGGCAATGAGCAGTTCTTC. Its translation is CASQVEGPSGNEQFF. The V and J genes are TRBV28 and TRBJ2-1; D call uncertain. CDR1 and CDR2 (germline): MDHEN, SYDVKM. V was trimmed by 8 bases and J by 6 bases, leaving 20 bases between them. This CDR3 has 15 residues.